These 30 T cell receptor beta chains were all obtained from the same sample, sequenced in a study of blood T cell repertoires in COVID-19. Clones were sequenced by immunoSEQ multiplex PCR, and TCRdb holds only the in-frame ones, with some missing. The sample comprises fewer than 350,000 clones, roughly 85% of which are singletons, and more than 6% rests with the top ten. Sequenced: peripheral blood. These receptor sequences come from a human donor in a cohort sampled during active COVID-19.

In this sample, this clone turned up many times. This sequence joins TRBV2 and TRBJ1-1; a weak D match, TRBD1 (6 bases). Germline CDR1 and CDR2: SNHLY and FYNNEI. V was cut by 11 bases and J by 1 base, with 11 bases left in between. The CDR3 is 12 residues long. This chain's CDR3 is CAGGPANTEAFF. Written as DNA, the CDR3 is TGTGCCGGGGGCCCGGCGAACACTGAAGCTTTCTTT. Based on the CDR3 plus reference TRBV2 and TRBJ1-1, the full variable domain is EPEVTQTPSHQVTQMGQEVILRCVPISNHLYFYWYRQILGQKVEFLVSFYNNEISEKSEIFDDQFSVERPDGSNFTLKIRSTKLEDSAMYFCAGGPANTEAFFGQGTRLTVV.

The chain has TRBV19 and TRBJ1-6; the match to TRBD1 covers 7 bases. J gave up 4 bases and V 1 base, and 4 bases lay outside the gene matches. Germline V CDR1 and CDR2: LNHDA, SQIVND (reference sequence). The CDR3 loop spans 16 amino acids. The chain's CDR3 is CASSIGPGQYNSPLHF. The CDR3 nucleotides read TGTGCCAGTAGTATAGGACCGGGACAGTATAATTCACCCCTCCACTTT.

J is TRBJ1-4 and V is TRBV5-5; TRBD1 is a possible D gene (6 bases). The CDR3 totals 15 residues. Deletions cut 6 bases from V and 8 bases from J, with 20 bases between. From germline, CDR1 is SGHKS and CDR2 YYEKEE (reference sequence). DNA of the CDR3: TGTGCCAGCACCTCTAGGGGGGGGAGCGGAGAAAAACTGTTTTTT. Its protein is CASTSRGGSGEKLFF. The full variable domain, completed using reference TRBV5-5 and TRBJ1-4, is DAGVTQSPTHLIKTRGQQVTLRCSPISGHKSVSWYQQVLGQGPQFIFQYYEKEERGRGNFPDRFSARQFPNYSSELNVNALLLGDSALYLCASTSRGGSGEKLFFGSGTQLSVL.

As concerns this clone: In the same sample, other DNA sequences code for this CDR3. The rearrangement links TRBV3-1 (or the pseudogene TRBV3-2) to TRBJ1-6; unclear D gene. Trimming took off 4 bases at V and 7 bases at J, with 11 bases between the two ends. CDR3 length equals 14 residues. Germline lookup yields CDR1 LGHDT and CDR2 YNNKEL (reference sequence). CDR3 amino acids: CASSLRTGNSPLHF. The CDR3 bases are TGTGCCAGCAGCCTAAGGACGGGGAATTCACCCCTCCACTTT.

The chain is built from TRBV5-5 and TRBJ1-4; D perhaps matches TRBD1 (5 bases). The CDR3 contains 14 residues. The germline gives CDR1 SGHKS, CDR2 YYEKEE (reference sequence). Deletions cut 1 base from V and 8 bases from J, with 12 bases between. Here the CDR3 DNA reads TGTGCCAGCAGCTTGCCGGGGGAGAGGGAAAAACTGTTTTTT. Translation gives CASSLPGEREKLFF.

Points on this clone: This probably arose from a read error, given a far larger clone one base away. The V call is TRBV3-1 (or the pseudogene TRBV3-2), the J call TRBJ1-1; perhaps TRBD1 as D (5 bases). This CDR3 has 15 residues. V was trimmed by 1 base and J by 1 base, leaving 10 bases between them. From germline, CDR1 is LGHDT and CDR2 YNNKEL (reference sequence). CDR3 sequence: CASSQGGQGNTEAFF. CDR3 nucleotides: TGTGCCAGCAGCCAAGGGGGCCAGGGGAACACTGAAGCTTTCTTT.

The chain employs TRBV9 and TRBJ1-2; 7 bases line up with TRBD1. Germline loops: CDR1 SGDLS, CDR2 YYNGEE. V gave up 4 bases and J gave up 6 bases; unmatched junction bases: 9. The CDR3 has 14 residues. This CDR3 reads CASSLGGQVDGYTF. CDR3 bases: TGTGCCAGCAGCCTAGGGGGCCAGGTGGATGGCTACACCTTC. The full variable domain, completed using reference TRBV9 and TRBJ1-2, is DSGVTQTPKHLITATGQRVTLRCSPRSGDLSVYWYQQSLDQGLQFLIQYYNGEERAKGNILERFSAQQFPDLHSELNLSSLELGDSALYFCASSLGGQVDGYTFGSGTRLTVV.

The chain links TRBV2 to TRBJ1-1; no firm D call. The V gene lost 6 bases and the J gene lost 0 bases, with 14 bases spanning the gap. This CDR3 spans 15 amino acids. CDR1 and CDR2 (germline): SNHLY, FYNNEI. In DNA, the CDR3 is TGTGCCAGCAGGTATTCAGGCTTAATGAACACTGAAGCTTTCTTT. Translated, it gives CASRYSGLMNTEAFF.

The rearrangement links TRBV11-2 to TRBJ2-1; D ambiguous. Per the germline V gene, CDR1 is SGHAT and CDR2 is FQNNGV. This CDR3 is 13 amino acids long. V gave up 0 bases and J gave up 3 bases, with 3 bases separating them. The CDR3 protein is CASSLDGYNEQFF. The CDR3 nucleotides are TGTGCCAGCAGCTTAGACGGCTACAATGAGCAGTTCTTC.

Here the CDR3 reads CASSIDAQTGWDNQPQHF. CDR3 nucleotide sequence: TGTGCCAGTAGTATAGACGCCCAAACAGGGTGGGATAATCAGCCCCAGCATTTT. This chain connects TRBV19 to TRBJ1-5; D may be TRBD1 (6 bases). Germline V gives CDR1 LNHDA, CDR2 SQIVND (reference sequence). This CDR3 has 18 residues. V dropped 0 bases and J dropped 4 bases, with 19 bases sitting between them.

A remark on this clone: Sequence at one end of the junction differs from germline and may be a read error. V and J are TRBV5-8 and TRBJ2-4; possible D gene TRBD2, 5 bases. The CDR3 has 11 residues. The germline gives CDR1 SGHTS, CDR2 YDEGEE. The CDR3 DNA reads TGTGCCAGCAGCTTCTCCGGGCGAGGGAACTTC. This encodes CASSFSGRGNF.

The chain has TRBV27 and TRBJ2-3, with 10 bases that match TRBD1. The CDR3 is 15 residues long. V gave up 2 bases and J gave up 7 bases; unmatched junction bases: 6. Per germline, CDR1 MNHEY and CDR2 SMNVEV (reference sequence). This CDR3 reads CASSLMGQGRNTQYF. Written as DNA, the CDR3 is TGTGCCAGCAGTTTAATGGGACAGGGGAGAAATACGCAGTATTTT.

The chain joins TRBV18 to TRBJ2-3; D is unresolved. Germline values: CDR1 KGHSH, CDR2 LQKENI. The V gene lost 0 bases and the J gene lost 4 bases, with 8 bases spanning the gap. The CDR3 sequence is 14 residues long. CDR3 protein: CASSPPSLSDTQYF. The CDR3 DNA sequence: TGTGCCAGCTCACCACCTTCTTTATCAGATACGCAGTATTTT.

V usage is TRBV18 and J usage is TRBJ1-3; D call uncertain. The germline V and J ends were trimmed by 6 bases and 1 base, with 7 bases remaining between them. This CDR3 spans 13 amino acids. Germline values: CDR1 KGHSH, CDR2 LQKENI. In DNA form, the CDR3 reads TGTGCCAGCTCGCCGACTTCTGGAAACACCATATATTTT. Amino acids: CASSPTSGNTIYF.

The rearrangement uses TRBV7-2 and TRBJ2-7; 7 bases map to TRBD1. The junction had 7 bases not matched to a gene; V was cut back by 2 bases and J by 0 bases. Per germline, CDR1 SGHTA and CDR2 FQGNSA. The CDR3 runs 16 residues. The CDR3 here is CASSLQTGSYSYEQYF. Here the CDR3 DNA reads TGTGCCAGCAGCTTACAGACAGGGTCCTACTCCTACGAGCAGTACTTC.

This chain links TRBV5-1 with TRBJ1-6; maybe TRBD1 (5 bases). This CDR3 comprises 15 residues. Trimming shortened V by 1 base and J by 7 bases, and 12 bases separated the two germline ends. CDR1 and CDR2 (germline): SGHRS, YFSETQ. This CDR3 is CASSLSSGPNSPLHF. Written as DNA, the CDR3 is TGCGCCAGCAGCTTGAGCTCAGGGCCAAATTCACCCCTCCACTTT.

This sequence joins TRBV19 and TRBJ1-1; D unclear. Germline V CDR1 and CDR2: LNHDA, SQIVND (reference sequence). The CDR3 consists of 15 residues. V was pared by 9 bases and J by 0 bases, with 17 bases between. The CDR3 DNA reads as TGTGCCAGCGTTCGCCCAGGTGCCATGAACACTGAAGCTTTCTTT. Translated: CASVRPGAMNTEAFF.

This clone showed up just a few times. V and J are TRBV6-5 and TRBJ2-3, with D possibly TRBD2 on 5 matching bases. The CDR3 consists of 13 residues. V lost 6 bases, J lost 2 bases, and 9 bases lay in between. Germline V gene sequence: CDR1 MNHEY, CDR2 SVGAGI. The CDR3: CASRSGYTDTQYF. CDR3 DNA: TGTGCCAGCAGATCGGGGTACACAGATACGCAGTATTTT.

Regarding this clone: Additional DNA sequences in this sample encode the identical CDR3. The rearrangement links TRBV27 to TRBJ1-2; maybe TRBD1 (6 bases). CDR3 size: 14 residues. The ends were cut back, 2 bases at V and 2 bases at J, with 9 bases in the middle. Germline CDR1 MNHEY, CDR2 SMNVEV (reference sequence). This CDR3 is CASSLTGQNYGYTF. In DNA form, the CDR3 reads TGTGCCAGCAGTTTAACAGGGCAGAACTATGGCTACACCTTC.

The CDR3 nucleotides read TGTGCCAGCAGTCGGGGGATTGGGAACACTGAAGCTTTCTTT. Translation: CASSRGIGNTEAFF. The rearrangement uses TRBV27 and TRBJ1-1; the D gene is possibly TRBD1 (5 bases). Deletions cut 5 bases from V and 1 base from J, with 11 bases between. Germline V lookup: CDR1 MNHEY, CDR2 SMNVEV (reference sequence). The CDR3 length is 14 residues.

J is TRBJ2-1 and V is TRBV7-9; 7 positions agree with TRBD2. Germline V gene lookup returns CDR1 SEHNR and CDR2 FQNEAQ (reference sequence). CDR3 length equals 17 residues. J lost 1 base, V lost 2 bases, and 8 bases had no gene match. The CDR3: CASSLRPRGESYNEQFF. As DNA, the CDR3 is TGTGCCAGCAGCTTACGGCCCCGGGGGGAATCCTACAATGAGCAGTTCTTC.

To note about this clone: The same CDR3 is also encoded by other DNA sequences in this sample. The genes are TRBV28 and TRBJ1-5; 7 bases agree with TRBD1. Trimming cost V 2 bases and J 4 bases; bases outside gene matches: 5. This CDR3 region has 15 residues. From germline, CDR1 is MDHEN and CDR2 SYDVKM. CDR3 sequence reads: CASSLKQGINQPQHF. The CDR3 DNA reads as TGTGCCAGCAGTTTAAAACAGGGGATTAATCAGCCCCAGCATTTT.

Here the CDR3 reads CASSIQMNTEAFF. CDR3 nucleotides: TGTGCCAGCAGCATACAGATGAACACTGAAGCTTTCTTT. The chain has TRBV6-6 and TRBJ1-1; D remains unclear. The CDR3 spans 13 residues. V dropped 6 bases and J dropped 0 bases, with 8 bases sitting between them. The germline V gene has CDR1 MNHNY and CDR2 SVGAGI (reference sequence).

V and J are TRBV10-2 and TRBJ2-2; D is ambiguous. This CDR3 is built from 15 residues. Trimming took off 4 bases at V and 1 base at J, with 10 bases between the two ends. In germline, CDR1 is WSHSY, CDR2 SAAADI. The CDR3 here is CASSGSRQNTGELFF. CDR3 nucleotides: TGCGCCAGCAGTGGATCACGACAGAACACCGGGGAGCTGTTTTTT.

The rearrangement joins TRBV12-3 or TRBV12-4 to TRBJ1-2; D unclear. This CDR3 has 13 residues. Trimming shortened V by 0 bases and J by 7 bases, and 9 bases separated the two germline ends. CDR3: CASSLAAGSGYTF. The CDR3, as DNA: TGTGCCAGCAGTTTAGCGGCCGGGAGTGGCTACACCTTC.

The chain has TRBV3-1 (or the pseudogene TRBV3-2) and TRBJ2-3, with 13 bases matching TRBD2. The CDR3 is made up of 16 amino acids. The V and J ends lost 4 bases and 4 bases, in that order; junction bases with no gene match: 5. Germline V lookup: CDR1 LGHDT, CDR2 YNNKEL (reference sequence). The CDR3: CASSPTSGGAADTQYF. CDR3 nucleotide sequence: TGTGCCAGCAGCCCTACTAGCGGGGGGGCCGCAGATACGCAGTATTTT.

J is TRBJ1-1 and V is TRBV6-5, with D uncertain. The CDR3 spans 13 residues. Per germline, CDR1 MNHEY and CDR2 SVGAGI. V was cut by 8 bases and J by 0 bases, with 10 bases left in between. The chain's CDR3 is CASQGRMNTEAFF. The DNA of the CDR3 is TGTGCCAGCCAAGGGAGGATGAACACTGAAGCTTTCTTT.

The chain has TRBV9 and TRBJ2-7; 9 bases agree with TRBD2. V dropped 4 bases and J dropped 3; count of bases not matched to a gene: 8. CDR1 SGDLS and CDR2 YYNGEE come from the germline V gene. The CDR3 contains 15 residues. DNA for the CDR3: TGTGCCAGCAGCCCCTTGGCGGGGGGGCTCTACGAGCAGTACTTC. Its protein is CASSPLAGGLYEQYF. The whole variable domain, filled in from reference TRBV9 and TRBJ2-7, reads DSGVTQTPKHLITATGQRVTLRCSPRSGDLSVYWYQQSLDQGLQFLIQYYNGEERAKGNILERFSAQQFPDLHSELNLSSLELGDSALYFCASSPLAGGLYEQYFGPGTRLTVT.

V usage is TRBV5-6 and J usage is TRBJ1-5; D is ambiguous. V dropped 3 bases and J dropped 4 bases, with 11 bases sitting between them. This CDR3 is 14 amino acids long. Germline V lookup: CDR1 SGHDT, CDR2 YYEEEE. CDR3 region: CASSYLTGNQPQHF. For the CDR3, the DNA is TGTGCCAGCAGCTACCTAACGGGGAATCAGCCCCAGCATTTT.

The sample holds one count of this clone. The V and J genes are TRBV5-1 and TRBJ2-2, with D perhaps matching TRBD1 (5 bases). V was clipped by 4 bases and J by 1 base, with 11 bases between them. Germline values: CDR1 SGHRS, CDR2 YFSETQ. The CDR3 has 15 residues. The CDR3 here is CASSKGNLNTGELFF. The DNA of the CDR3 is TGCGCCAGCAGCAAGGGGAATTTGAACACCGGGGAGCTGTTTTTT.